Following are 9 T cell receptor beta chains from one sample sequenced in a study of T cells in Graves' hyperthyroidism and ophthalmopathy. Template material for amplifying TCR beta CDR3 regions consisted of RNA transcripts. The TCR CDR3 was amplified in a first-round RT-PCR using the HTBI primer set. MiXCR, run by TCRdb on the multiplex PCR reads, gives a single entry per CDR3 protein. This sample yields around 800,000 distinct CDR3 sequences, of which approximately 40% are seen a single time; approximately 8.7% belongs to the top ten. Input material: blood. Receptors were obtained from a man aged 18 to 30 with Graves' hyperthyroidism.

For the CDR3, the DNA is TGTGCCAGCAGGGTTGCAGGGACAGGGACACCCTACGAGCAGTACTTC. Amino acids: CASRVAGTGTPYEQYF. V gene TRBV7-2 combines with J gene TRBJ2-7, with TRBD1 matching 9 bases. The CDR3 is made up of 16 amino acids. The junction had 11 bases not matched to a gene; V was cut back by 6 bases and J by 2 bases. The germline V gene encodes CDR1 SGHTA and CDR2 FQGNSA.

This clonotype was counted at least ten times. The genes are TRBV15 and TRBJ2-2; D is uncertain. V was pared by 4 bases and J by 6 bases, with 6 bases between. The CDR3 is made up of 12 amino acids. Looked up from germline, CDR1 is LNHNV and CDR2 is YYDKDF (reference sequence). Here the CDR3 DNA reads TGTGCCACCAGCATTTTTCCCGGGGAGCTGTTTTTT. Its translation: CATSIFPGELFF.

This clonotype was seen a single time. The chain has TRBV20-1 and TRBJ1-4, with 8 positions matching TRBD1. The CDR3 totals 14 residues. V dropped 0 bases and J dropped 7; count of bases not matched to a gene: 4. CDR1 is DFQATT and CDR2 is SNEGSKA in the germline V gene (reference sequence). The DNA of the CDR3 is TGCAGTGCTAGAGAGCAGGGGGCGGGTGAAAAACTGTTTTTT. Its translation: CSAREQGAGEKLFF.

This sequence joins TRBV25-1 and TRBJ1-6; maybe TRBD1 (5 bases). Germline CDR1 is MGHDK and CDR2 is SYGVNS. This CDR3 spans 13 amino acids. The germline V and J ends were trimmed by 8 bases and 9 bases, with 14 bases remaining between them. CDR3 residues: CASGTAGSSPLHF. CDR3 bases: TGTGCCAGCGGGACGGCCGGAAGTTCACCCCTCCACTTT.

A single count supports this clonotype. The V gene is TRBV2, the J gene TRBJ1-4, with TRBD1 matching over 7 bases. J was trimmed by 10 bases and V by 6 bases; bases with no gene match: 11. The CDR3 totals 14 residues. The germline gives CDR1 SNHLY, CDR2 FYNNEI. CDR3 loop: CASRVDRPYGKLFF. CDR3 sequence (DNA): TGTGCCAGCAGGGTGGACAGGCCATATGGAAAACTGTTTTTT.

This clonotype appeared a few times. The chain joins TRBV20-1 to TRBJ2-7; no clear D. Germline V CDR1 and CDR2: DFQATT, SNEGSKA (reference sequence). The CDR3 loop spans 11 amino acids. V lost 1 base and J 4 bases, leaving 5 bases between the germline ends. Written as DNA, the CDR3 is TGCAGTGCTAGAGGCAGGTACGAGCAGTACTTC. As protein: CSARGRYEQYF.

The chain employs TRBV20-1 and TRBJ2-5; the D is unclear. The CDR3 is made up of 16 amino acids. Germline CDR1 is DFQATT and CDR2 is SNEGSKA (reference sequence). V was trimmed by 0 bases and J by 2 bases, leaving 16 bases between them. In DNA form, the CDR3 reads TGCAGTGCTAGAGATTTCAGGCAGCCTAGGCAAGAGACCCAGTACTTC. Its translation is CSARDFRQPRQETQYF.

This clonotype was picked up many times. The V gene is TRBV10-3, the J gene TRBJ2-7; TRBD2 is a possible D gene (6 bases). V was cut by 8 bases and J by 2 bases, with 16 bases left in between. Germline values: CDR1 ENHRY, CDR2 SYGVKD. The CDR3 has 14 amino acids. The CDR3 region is CAIATGTSAYEQYF. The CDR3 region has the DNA TGTGCCATCGCGACCGGGACTTCTGCCTACGAGCAGTACTTC.

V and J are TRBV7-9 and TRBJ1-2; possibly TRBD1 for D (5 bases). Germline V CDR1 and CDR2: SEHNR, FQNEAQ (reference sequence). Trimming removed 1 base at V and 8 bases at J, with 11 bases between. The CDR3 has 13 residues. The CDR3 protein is CASSLVPKGGYTF. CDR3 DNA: TGTGCCAGCAGCTTAGTACCCAAGGGGGGCTACACCTTC.